This entry concerns a single T cell receptor beta chain. Per germline, CDR1 SEHNR and CDR2 FQNEAQ (reference sequence). Trimming took off 8 bases at V and 4 bases at J, with 20 bases between the two ends. The CDR3 covers 15 residues. This record comes from a study of blood T cell repertoires in COVID-19. Study summary: Sites across the United States, Italy and Spain contributed samples from acute and convalescent COVID-19. Sources were T cells, B-cell-depleted T cells, or PBMCs; the material itself was cDNA or gDNA.

Original methodology: Cell counts per sample came from amplifying reference gene primers. The repertoire was sequenced with immunoSEQ multiplex PCR; TCRdb's copy has only in-frame clones and lacks some. The V and J calls and clone size are taken from that table; D and trimming were inferred from the DNA. This table holds some 390,000 clones, approximately 89% found once. Patients from Seattle were sampled longitudinally, starting during active infection. The material sequenced was peripheral blood. V usage is TRBV7-9 and J usage is TRBJ2-5; D may be TRBD1 (5 bases). The TCR was taken from a woman aged 55-70 years with COVID-19, enrolled during active disease. The chain's CDR3 is CASSTEAGPGETQYF. The CDR3 DNA sequence: TGTGCCAGCTCCACCGAGGCAGGGCCCGGAGAGACCCAGTACTTC.